The 2 T cell receptor beta chains below come from one sample, sequenced in a study of CD8 T cells in ankylosing spondylitis. TCRdb re-called the 5' RACE reads with MiXCR, one entry per CDR3 protein. This table has about 200,000 distinct CDR3 sequences, around 25% appearing once. The specimen was blood, either unsorted or a sorted T cell fraction (not recorded which). The receptors stem from a male donor with ankylosing spondylitis or in good health (not recorded which).

The V call is TRBV12-3 or TRBV12-4, the J call TRBJ2-3, with 8 bases matching TRBD2. This CDR3 contains 14 residues. The junction had 3 bases not matched to a gene; V was cut back by 3 bases and J by 4 bases. The CDR3 is CASSFGRGADTQYF. The CDR3 DNA follows: TGTGCCAGCAGTTTCGGGAGGGGCGCAGATACGCAGTATTTT.

CDR3 DNA sequence: TGCAGCGTTGGGGTAGGCCAAGAGACCCAGTACTTC. This gives the protein CSVGVGQETQYF. The chain couples TRBV29-1 to TRBJ2-5; the D is unclear. CDR3 size: 12 residues. CDR1 is SQVTM, CDR2 ANQGSEA, per germline. V lost 4 bases to trimming and J lost 1 base, with 7 bases between them.